Each of the 17 T cell receptor beta chains below was sequenced from the same sample in a study of regulatory T cells in long-lasting Graves disease. Arm-PCR of CDR3 regions and iRepertoire HTBI primers were used to build TCR beta libraries. Via MiXCR, TCRdb re-called the multiplex PCR reads, giving one row per CDR3 protein. The repertoire has about 440,000 distinct CDR3 sequences, around 14% of them found once; the top ten carry roughly a sixth. Indicated time point: newly diagnosed GD, antithyroid drugs for less than 3 months. Extracted PBMC RNA gave rise to the TCR library. These data were also reused for a study on T cells in Graves' hyperthyroidism and ophthalmopathy.

The sample was peripheral blood mononuclear cells (PBMCs), taken at new diagnosis, from a patient treated with antithyroid drugs. These receptors were collected from a woman in her thirties with Graves disease.

This clonotype turned up a few times. One base away lies a much larger clone, so this may be a sequencing read error. This chain links TRBV6-1 with TRBJ1-1; possible D gene TRBD1, 6 bases. The CDR3 loop spans 14 amino acids. CDR1 and CDR2 (germline): MNHNS, SASEGT. CDR3 residues: CAGRKRSGGSEAFF. For the CDR3, the DNA is TGTGCCGGCAGAAAACGTTCGGGGGGCTCTGAAGCTTTCTTT.

The CDR3 DNA reads TGCGCCAGCAGCCTATCCGGAGGACTAGCACAAGAGACCCAGTACTTC. Translation gives CASSLSGGLAQETQYF. This rearrangement joins TRBV4-1 to TRBJ2-5, with TRBD2 matching 8 bases. With V trimmed by 4 bases and J by 2 bases, 9 bases remained unmatched. CDR3 length: 16 amino acids. Looked up from germline, CDR1 is MGHRA and CDR2 is YSYEKL.

The CDR3 coding sequence is TGTGCCAGCAGCTTTCTAACTAGCGGGAGGGCCAAAAACATTCAGTACTTC. This encodes CASSFLTSGRAKNIQYF. J is TRBJ2-4 and V is TRBV5-6, with 12 bases lining up with TRBD2. The CDR3 has 17 amino acids. Germline V gives CDR1 SGHDT, CDR2 YYEEEE. Germline trimming cut 2 bases from V and 1 base from J; bases unmatched to any gene: 4.

This clonotype has ten or more counts. Here the CDR3 reads CASSLGAPLKNIQYF. CDR3 sequence (DNA): TGCGCCAGCAGCTTAGGGGCCCCATTAAAAAACATTCAGTACTTC. The V gene is TRBV5-1, the J gene TRBJ2-4; D is perhaps TRBD1 (5 bases). V was shortened by 2 bases and J by 4 bases, with 13 bases between the two germline ends. The germline V gene has CDR1 SGHRS and CDR2 YFSETQ. This CDR3 has 15 amino acids.

This clonotype was detected many times. CDR3 DNA sequence: TGTGCCAGCAGCCGACAGGGGGCAGGGGAAAAACTGTTTTTT. Encoded protein: CASSRQGAGEKLFF. This chain uses TRBV7-2 with TRBJ1-4; 10 bases agree with TRBD1. With V trimmed by 5 bases and J by 8 bases, 5 bases remained unmatched. The CDR3 contains 14 residues. Germline CDR1 and CDR2: SGHTA and FQGNSA.

This clonotype was seen only a few times. The gene calls are TRBV19 and TRBJ1-1; no firm D call. The CDR3 consists of 14 residues. With 8 bases removed from V and 4 bases from J, the gap between germline ends came to 17 bases. Germline assignment: CDR1 LNHDA and CDR2 SQIVND (reference sequence). The chain's CDR3 is CASGYVGTSTEAFF. DNA for the CDR3: TGTGCCAGTGGCTATGTGGGTACGAGCACTGAAGCTTTCTTT.

The chain has TRBV10-1 and TRBJ2-1, with TRBD2 matching over 16 bases. J gave up 7 bases and V 6 bases, and 9 bases lay outside the gene matches. This CDR3 contains 17 residues. From germline, CDR1 is WNHNN and CDR2 SYGVQD (reference sequence). The chain's CDR3 is CASSQGLAGGPRNEQFF. Here the CDR3 DNA reads TGCGCCAGCAGCCAGGGACTAGCGGGAGGGCCGAGGAATGAGCAGTTCTTC.

CDR3 protein: CASRPVSGSPQREYHEQFF. The CDR3 DNA reads as TGTGCCAGCAGACCAGTGAGCGGTTCCCCTCAGCGGGAGTATCATGAGCAGTTCTTC. The chain has TRBV11-2 and TRBJ2-1; 8 bases agree with TRBD2. CDR3 size: 19 residues. Germline CDR1 reads SGHAT; CDR2 reads FQNNGV. J gave up 8 bases and V 6 bases, and 24 bases lay outside the gene matches.

This clonotype was detected ten times or more. V is TRBV19 and J is TRBJ2-7; a possible D gene is TRBD2 (5 bases). The CDR3 is made up of 15 amino acids. V was cut by 3 bases and J by 1 base, with 13 bases left in between. Germline V gene sequence: CDR1 LNHDA, CDR2 SQIVND (reference sequence). The DNA for the CDR3 is TGTGCCAGTAGTATGAGGGCTAGAGAGTCCTACGAGCAGTACTTC. Translated, it gives CASSMRARESYEQYF.

The rearrangement joins TRBV24-1 to TRBJ2-5; D gene unclear. In germline, CDR1 is KGHDR, CDR2 SFDVKD. This CDR3 is 14 amino acids long. V lost 5 bases to trimming and J lost 0 bases, with 9 bases between them. Here the CDR3 DNA reads TGTGCCACCAGTGGAAGACCGGACCAAGAGACCCAGTACTTC. Translated, it gives CATSGRPDQETQYF.

In the case of this clonotype: With a far larger clone one base away, a read error is the likely cause. The rearrangement links TRBV28 to TRBJ2-3; D is perhaps TRBD2 (5 bases). The CDR3 consists of 17 residues. Germline-derived CDR1 and CDR2 are MDHEN and SYDVKM. For the CDR3, the DNA is TGTACCAGCTCACCACTTCCGCGCGGGTGGGGCACAGATACGCAGTATTTT. It specifies CTSSPLPRGWGTDTQYF.

As to this clonotype: A much bigger clone sits one base away, suggesting this may be a read error. V and J are TRBV12-3 or TRBV12-4 and TRBJ2-1; TRBD2 might be the D (6 bases). The CDR3 length is 16 residues. V lost 7 bases to trimming and J lost 9 bases, with 25 bases between them. The CDR3 coding sequence is TGTGCCAGCATCTCCGGATCGGGGACTGAGACGGGTGAGCAGTTCTTC. This codes for CASISGSGTETGEQFF.

This clonotype was recorded many times. J is TRBJ2-3 and V is TRBV29-1; D could derive from TRBD1 or TRBD2 (5 bases each). CDR1 and CDR2 from the germline V gene are SQVTM and ANQGSEA. The CDR3 is made up of 15 amino acids. The V gene lost 4 bases and the J gene lost 3 bases, with 17 bases spanning the gap. CDR3 DNA: TGCAGCGTTGCAGATCCGGCAGGGAGTACAGATACGCAGTATTTT. Protein sequence: CSVADPAGSTDTQYF.

This clonotype was counted at least ten times. J is TRBJ2-5 and V is TRBV6-5; D is possibly TRBD1 (6 bases). V was clipped by 3 bases and J by 4 bases, with 9 bases between them. Per germline, CDR1 MNHEY and CDR2 SVGAGI. The CDR3 extends over 13 amino acids. The CDR3 DNA reads as TGTGCCAGCAGTTATCTGGGGGCAGAGACCCAGTACTTC. This gives the protein CASSYLGAETQYF.

This chain uses TRBV12-3 or TRBV12-4 with TRBJ1-5; possible D gene TRBD1, 5 bases. The CDR3 runs to 18 residues. The V gene lost 6 bases and the J gene lost 2 bases, with 23 bases spanning the gap. The CDR3 DNA follows: TGTGCCAGCAGCCGCCTCGGGCCGGGGGGGGTGGGCAATCAGCCCCAGCATTTT. This gives the protein CASSRLGPGGVGNQPQHF.

The CDR3 is CASAPVLDRGSPLHF. The CDR3 bases are TGTGCCAGCGCTCCTGTTTTGGACAGGGGTTCACCCCTCCACTTT. This rearrangement joins TRBV6-1 to TRBJ1-6, with TRBD1 matching over 9 bases. The CDR3 is 15 residues long. Germline CDR1 is MNHNS and CDR2 is SASEGT. After removal of 8 bases from V and 9 bases from J, the junction contained 11 bases not matched to a gene.

This clonotype was seen at least ten times. V and J are TRBV2 and TRBJ1-1; weak D call: TRBD1 (6 bases). The CDR3 totals 13 residues. The germline V gene encodes CDR1 SNHLY and CDR2 FYNNEI. The V end was cut by 8 bases, the J end by 4 bases, with 14 bases between. The CDR3 region has the DNA TGTGCCAGCTTGAACAGGGTGGGCACTGAAGCTTTCTTT. Protein sequence: CASLNRVGTEAFF.